The 10 T cell receptor delta chains in this list originate from one sample, sequenced in a study of gamma-delta T cells after stem cell transplantation. TCRdb called clones from the RT-PCR reads again using CATT. This table holds some 1,000 delta-chain clones, 9.5% to 15% found once. The specimen was gamma-delta T cells. These receptors came from a human donor. It is not recorded whose cells these are; they may come from a transplant donor.

The chain joins TRDV2 to TRDJ3; 7 nucleotides align to TRDD3. This CDR3 region has 20 residues. With 0 bases clipped from V and 18 bases from J, the junction kept 28 bases outside the gene matches. CDR1 and CDR2 from the germline V gene are GEAIGNYY and EKD. CDR3 sequence reads: CACDTGPWGLSSCDSRPMFF. The DNA for the CDR3 is TGTGCCTGTGACACCGGTCCCTGGGGGTTGAGCTCCTGTGACAGCCGCCCGATGTTTTTC.

This clone was counted between two and nine times. This DNA's translation and the protein TCRdb lists, from a much larger clone, do not match at residue 9, likely due to a read error; the protein shown is translated from the DNA. The V gene is TRDV2, the J gene TRDJ1, with 8 nucleotides matching TRDD3. CDR3 length equals 17 residues. CDR1 GEAIGNYY and CDR2 EKD come from the germline V gene. J was trimmed by 1 base and V by 0 bases; bases with no gene match: 9. The CDR3 sequence is CACDTVLGVPVTDKLIF. In nucleotides, the CDR3 is TGTGCCTGTGACACCGTACTGGGGGTCCCGGTCACCGATAAACTCATCTTT.

The V call is TRDV2, the J call TRDJ1; unclear D gene. Trimming removed 1 base from V and 2 bases from J, with 16 bases in between. This CDR3 is built from 16 residues. Germline V lookup: CDR1 GEAIGNYY, CDR2 EKD. The CDR3 reads CACDTVGTPETDKLIF. Written as DNA, the CDR3 is TGTGCCTGTGACACTGTCGGGACCCCTGAGACCGATAAACTCATCTTT.

This rearrangement joins TRDV2 to TRDJ1, with TRDD3 matching over 8 bases. Germline CDR1 GEAIGNYY, CDR2 EKD. The CDR3 sequence is 18 residues long. V shed 1 base and J 4 bases; nucleotides not matched to a gene: 16. The DNA for the CDR3 is TGTGCCTGTGACACGATCACTGGGGGTTATTCGGGGGGCGATAAACTCATCTTT. Translated: CACDTITGGYSGGDKLIF.

A few counts support this clone. This chain connects TRDV1 to TRDJ1; 11 bases agree with TRDD3. Losses at the gene ends were 0 bases for V and 2 bases for J; bases not matched to a gene: 20. The CDR3 consists of 22 residues. Germline-derived CDR1 and CDR2 are TSWWSYY and QGS. The DNA of the CDR3 is TGTGCTCTTGGGGAACTAGGCCTTCCTCTTAACTGGGGGATAAGTGGGACCGATAAACTCATCTTT. It translates to CALGELGLPLNWGISGTDKLIF.

The V gene is TRDV2, the J gene TRDJ1, with 13 nucleotides matching TRDD3. In germline, CDR1 is GEAIGNYY, CDR2 EKD. With 1 base clipped from V and 4 bases from J, the junction kept 20 bases outside the gene matches. There are 21 residues in the CDR3. The CDR3 sequence is CACDTVQPTLTLGDTHDKLIF. CDR3 nucleotides: TGTGCCTGTGACACGGTCCAACCTACGCTCACACTGGGGGATACGCACGATAAACTCATCTTT.

The chain carries TRDV2 and TRDJ3; 9 positions agree with TRDD3. With V trimmed by 1 base and J by 0 bases, 9 bases remained unmatched. CDR3 length: 20 amino acids. Germline lookup yields CDR1 GEAIGNYY and CDR2 EKD. The DNA of the CDR3 is TGTGCCTGTGACACGGTACTGGGGGAACCCCTCTCCTGGGACACCCGACAGATGTTTTTC. Its protein is CACDTVLGEPLSWDTRQMFF.

This clone was seen only a few times. Translating this DNA gives a protein that differs at residue 13 from the TCRdb one, which belongs to a much larger clone; a read error is likely, and the protein shown is this translation. The genes are TRDV1 and TRDJ1; TRDD3 aligns across 9 bases. The CDR3 consists of 23 residues. The germline V gene encodes CDR1 TSWWSYY and CDR2 QGS. Germline trimming cut 2 bases from V and 0 bases from J; bases unmatched to any gene: 25. The CDR3 reads CALGELVVLRTARGYGNTDKLIF. CDR3 nucleotide sequence: TGTGCTCTTGGGGAATTAGTTGTCCTACGGACTGCTAGGGGATACGGGAACACCGATAAACTCATCTTT.

This clone has more than one count but fewer than ten. V usage is TRDV2 and J usage is TRDJ1; 7 bases agree with TRDD3. The CDR3 length is 18 residues. Per germline, CDR1 GEAIGNYY and CDR2 EKD. Trimming cost V 0 bases and J 0 bases; bases outside gene matches: 12. The CDR3 coding sequence is TGTGCCTGTGACACCGTTGCTGGGGGTCCAAATAACACCGATAAACTCATCTTT. It encodes CACDTVAGGPNNTDKLIF.

A word on this clone: The protein that TCRdb holds for this DNA derives from a much larger clone and differs from the translated DNA at residue 8, which likely indicates a read error; the protein shown here is translated from the DNA. As DNA, the CDR3 is TGTGCCTGTGACACCGTACTGAGGGCCCCGGTCACCGATAAACTCATCTTT. Residues: CACDTVLRAPVTDKLIF. This rearrangement joins TRDV2 to TRDJ1; the D is unclear. In germline, CDR1 is GEAIGNYY, CDR2 EKD. V dropped 0 bases and J dropped 1 base, with 17 bases sitting between them. This CDR3 contains 17 residues.